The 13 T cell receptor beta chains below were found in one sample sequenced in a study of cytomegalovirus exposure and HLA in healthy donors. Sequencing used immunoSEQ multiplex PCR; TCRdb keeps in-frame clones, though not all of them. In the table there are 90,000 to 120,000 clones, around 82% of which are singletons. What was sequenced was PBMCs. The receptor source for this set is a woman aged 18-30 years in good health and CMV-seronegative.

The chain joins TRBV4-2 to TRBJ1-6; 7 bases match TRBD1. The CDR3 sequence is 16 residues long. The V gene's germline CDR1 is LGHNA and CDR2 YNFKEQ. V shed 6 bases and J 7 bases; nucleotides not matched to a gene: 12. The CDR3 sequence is CASSPNPGQPNSPLHF. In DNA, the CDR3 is TGTGCCAGCAGTCCGAACCCGGGACAGCCAAATTCACCCCTCCACTTT.

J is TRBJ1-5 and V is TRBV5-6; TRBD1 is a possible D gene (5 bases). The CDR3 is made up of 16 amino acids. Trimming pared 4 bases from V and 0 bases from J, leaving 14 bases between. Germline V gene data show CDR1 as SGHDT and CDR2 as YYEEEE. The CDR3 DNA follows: TGTGCCAGCAGCCCCTGGGGGGGGGATAGCAATCAGCCCCAGCATTTT. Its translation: CASSPWGGDSNQPQHF. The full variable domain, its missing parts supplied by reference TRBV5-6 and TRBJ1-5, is DAGVTQSPTHLIKTRGQQVTLRCSPKSGHDTVSWYQQALGQGPQFIFQYYEEEERQRGNFPDRFSGHQFPNYSSELNVNALLLGDSALYLCASSPWGGDSNQPQHFGDGTRLSIL.

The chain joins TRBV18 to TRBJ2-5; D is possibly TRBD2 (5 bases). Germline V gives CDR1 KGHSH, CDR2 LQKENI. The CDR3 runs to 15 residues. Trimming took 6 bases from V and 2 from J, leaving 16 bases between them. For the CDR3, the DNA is TGTGCCAGCTCTCAGTCCACAGACTATCAAGAGACCCAGTACTTC. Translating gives CASSQSTDYQETQYF.

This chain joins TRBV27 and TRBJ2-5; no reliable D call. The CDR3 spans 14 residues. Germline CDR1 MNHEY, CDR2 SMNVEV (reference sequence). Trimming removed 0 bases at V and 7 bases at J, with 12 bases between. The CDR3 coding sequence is TGTGCCAGCAGTTTATCGGTGAGGTTTGGGACCCAGTACTTC. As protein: CASSLSVRFGTQYF.

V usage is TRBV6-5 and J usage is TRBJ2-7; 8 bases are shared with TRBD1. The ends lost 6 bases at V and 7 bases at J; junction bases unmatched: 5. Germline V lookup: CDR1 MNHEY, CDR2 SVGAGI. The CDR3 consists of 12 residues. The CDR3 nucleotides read TGTGCCAGCAGGACAGGGGACGGAGAGCAGTACTTC. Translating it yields CASRTGDGEQYF.

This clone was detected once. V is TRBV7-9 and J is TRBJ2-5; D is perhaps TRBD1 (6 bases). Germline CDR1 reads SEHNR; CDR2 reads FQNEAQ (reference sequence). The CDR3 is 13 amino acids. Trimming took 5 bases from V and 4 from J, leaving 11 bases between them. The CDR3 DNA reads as TGTGCCAGCAGCGCGGCGGACAGAGAGACCCAGTACTTC. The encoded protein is CASSAADRETQYF.

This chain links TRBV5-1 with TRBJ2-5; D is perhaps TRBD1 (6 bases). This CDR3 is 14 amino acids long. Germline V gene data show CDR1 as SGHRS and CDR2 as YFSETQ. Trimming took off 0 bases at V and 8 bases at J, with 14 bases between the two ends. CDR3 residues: CASSLDRAPGTQYF. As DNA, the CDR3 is TGCGCCAGCAGCTTGGACAGGGCGCCGGGAACCCAGTACTTC.

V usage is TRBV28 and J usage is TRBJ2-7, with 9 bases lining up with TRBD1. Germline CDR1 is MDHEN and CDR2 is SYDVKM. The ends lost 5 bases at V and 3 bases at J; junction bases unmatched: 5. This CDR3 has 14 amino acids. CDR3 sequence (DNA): TGTGCCAGCAGTCGCCGGACAGGGGTCTACGAGCAGTACTTC. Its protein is CASSRRTGVYEQYF. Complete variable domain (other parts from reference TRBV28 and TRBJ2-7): DVKVTQSSRYLVKRTGEKVFLECVQDMDHENMFWYRQDPGLGLRLIYFSYDVKMKEKGDIPEGYSVSREKKERFSLILESASTNQTSMYLCASSRRTGVYEQYFGPGTRLTVT.

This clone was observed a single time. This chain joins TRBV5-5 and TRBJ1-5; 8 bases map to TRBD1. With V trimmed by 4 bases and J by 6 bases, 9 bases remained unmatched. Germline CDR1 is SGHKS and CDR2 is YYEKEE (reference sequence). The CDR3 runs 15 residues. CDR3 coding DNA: TGTGCCAGCAGCCCGGGGACAGGATCACCTCAGCCCCAGCATTTT. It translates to CASSPGTGSPQPQHF.

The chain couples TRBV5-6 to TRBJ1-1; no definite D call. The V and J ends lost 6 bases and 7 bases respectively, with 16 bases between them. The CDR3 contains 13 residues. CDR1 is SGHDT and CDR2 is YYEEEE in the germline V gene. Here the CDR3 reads CASTRDIGDEAFF. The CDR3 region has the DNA TGTGCCAGCACCCGGGATATCGGGGATGAAGCTTTCTTT.

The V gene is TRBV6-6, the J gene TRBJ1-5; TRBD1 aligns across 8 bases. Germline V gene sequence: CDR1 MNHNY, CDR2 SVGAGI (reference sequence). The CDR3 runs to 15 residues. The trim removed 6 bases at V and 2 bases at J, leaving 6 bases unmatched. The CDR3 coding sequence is TGTGCCAGCAGGAACACAGGGGGGGGCAATCAGCCCCAGCATTTT. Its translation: CASRNTGGGNQPQHF.

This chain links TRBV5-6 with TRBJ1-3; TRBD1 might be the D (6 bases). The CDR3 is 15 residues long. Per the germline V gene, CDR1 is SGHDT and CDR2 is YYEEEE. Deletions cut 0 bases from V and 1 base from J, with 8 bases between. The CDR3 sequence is CASSLGGQSGNTIYF. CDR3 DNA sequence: TGTGCCAGCAGCTTGGGCGGACAGTCTGGAAACACCATATATTTT.

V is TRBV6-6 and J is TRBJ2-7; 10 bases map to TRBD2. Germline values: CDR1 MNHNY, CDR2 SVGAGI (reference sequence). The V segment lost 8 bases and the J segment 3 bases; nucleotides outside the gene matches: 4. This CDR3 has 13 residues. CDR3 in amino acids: CASGRLAGYEQYF. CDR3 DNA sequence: TGTGCCAGCGGGAGACTAGCGGGCTACGAGCAGTACTTC.